Each of the 8 T cell receptor beta chains below was sequenced from the same sample in a study of T and B cells in COVID-19 patients. BIOMED2 TRB-A/B primer pools were used in multiplex TRB PCR. TCRdb called the multiplex PCR reads again in MiXCR, with one record for every CDR3 protein. The table includes around 12,000 distinct CDR3 sequences, 30% detected once. TRB was amplified from around 230-520 ng of blood genomic DNA. Sequenced: blood. The source is a human donor with active COVID-19.

To note about this clonotype: A much larger clone lies a single base off, so this may be a read error. This chain connects TRBV29-1 to TRBJ1-1; D ambiguous. With 4 bases removed from V and 1 base from J, the gap between germline ends came to 7 bases. Germline CDR1 is SQVTM and CDR2 is ANQGSEA. The length of the CDR3 is 12 residues. CDR3 sequence reads: CSVAKANTEAFF. CDR3 bases: TGCAGCGTTGCGAAAGCGAACACTGAAGCTTTCTTT.

V is TRBV6-5 and J is TRBJ1-1; no clear D gene. Trimming shortened V by 4 bases and J by 4 bases, and 7 bases separated the two germline ends. The CDR3 contains 12 residues. Germline lookup yields CDR1 MNHEY and CDR2 SVGAGI. CDR3 coding DNA: TGTGCCAGCAGTTCAGTAGGCACTGAAGCTTTCTTT. This encodes CASSSVGTEAFF.

This clonotype was counted a few times. This rearrangement joins TRBV6-1 to TRBJ1-5, with D perhaps matching TRBD1 (5 bases). Trimming removed 2 bases from V and 12 bases from J, with 14 bases in between. CDR1 is MNHNS, CDR2 SASEGT, per germline. This CDR3 comprises 13 residues. The CDR3 nucleotides read TGTGCCAGCAGTGAAATGGGGGGTGATCGCCAGCATTTT. Its translation is CASSEMGGDRQHF.

This clonotype was recorded once. The J gene is TRBJ2-3, the V gene TRBV29-1; 8 bases are shared with TRBD2. Germline V lookup: CDR1 SQVTM, CDR2 ANQGSEA. The CDR3 loop spans 13 amino acids. V dropped 6 bases and J dropped 7; count of bases not matched to a gene: 9. The CDR3: CSVPGGGTHTQYF. CDR3 nucleotide sequence: TGCAGCGTCCCCGGCGGGGGGACGCATACGCAGTATTTT.

The rearrangement links TRBV6-2 or TRBV6-3 to TRBJ1-6; possibly TRBD1 for D (6 bases). Germline CDR1 and CDR2: MNHEY and SVGEGT. This CDR3 spans 15 amino acids. Trimming left V 6 bases short and J 10 bases short, with 19 bases between. The CDR3 DNA reads as TGTGCCAGCAGCGAAATACAGGGAGCGGGCTCACCCCTCCACTTT. Amino acids: CASSEIQGAGSPLHF.

This chain joins TRBV24-1 and TRBJ2-2, with D uncertain. This CDR3 region has 13 residues. The V gene's germline CDR1 is KGHDR and CDR2 SFDVKD. Trimming took off 6 bases at V and 0 bases at J, with 4 bases between the two ends. CDR3 sequence (DNA): TGTGCCACCAGTCACGCGAACACCGGGGAGCTGTTTTTT. It is translated as CATSHANTGELFF.

V and J are TRBV20-1 and TRBJ2-7; D is possibly TRBD1 or TRBD2 (5 bases each). Germline V CDR1 and CDR2: DFQATT, SNEGSKA (reference sequence). The CDR3 is made up of 14 amino acids. The ends were cut back, 3 bases at V and 7 bases at J, with 19 bases in the middle. For the CDR3, the DNA is TGCAGTGCTAGTTTCCAGGGAGCTAGATGGGAGCAGTACTTC. Protein sequence: CSASFQGARWEQYF.

The chain is built from TRBV5-6 and TRBJ2-7; 9 bases align to TRBD1. V lost 0 bases, J lost 4 bases, and 5 bases stayed unmatched. The CDR3 is 15 residues long. Looked up from germline, CDR1 is SGHDT and CDR2 is YYEEEE. The CDR3 nucleotides are TGTGCCAGCAGCTTGGGGACAGGGGTGGGGTACGAGCAGTACTTC. As protein: CASSLGTGVGYEQYF.